Below are 2 T cell receptor beta chains sequenced from a single sample in a study of CD8+CD57+ T cells in acquired aplastic anemia (dated by TCRdb to the late 2010s). Flow cytometry had shown CD8+CD57+ cell expansion in the patients selected for sequencing. Data came from an Illumina HiSeq 2000. Profiling of TCR beta VDJ combinations and CDR3 sequences used genomic DNA as the template. TCRdb took the public reads, trimmed them with fastp at Q25, ran MiXCR for clone calling and kept in-frame beta chains. Duplicate CDR3 protein sequences are folded into a single record with the most common DNA and genes. In all, the sample holds 190,000 or so distinct CDR3 sequences, and around half of those were seen once. Of the sample, 1.8% is held by the ten largest clones. The sequenced sample consisted of sorted CD4+, CD8+, or CD8+CD57+ T cells (not recorded which) from PBMCs. These receptors all stem from a human donor with aplastic anemia.

This clonotype has a single count. The chain couples TRBV10-1 to TRBJ2-7; 7 positions match TRBD1. Germline V gives CDR1 WNHNN, CDR2 SYGVQD (reference sequence). Germline trimming cut 2 bases from V and 5 bases from J; bases unmatched to any gene: 6. CDR3 length equals 14 residues. The CDR3 DNA follows: TGCGCCAGCAGTGAGCAGGACAGGAAGCACGAGCAGTACTTC. As protein: CASSEQDRKHEQYF.

V and J are TRBV10-3 and TRBJ1-1; the D is unclear. The germline V and J ends were trimmed by 4 bases and 0 bases, with 9 bases remaining between them. Germline V gene sequence: CDR1 ENHRY, CDR2 SYGVKD. This CDR3 contains 14 residues. As DNA, the CDR3 is TGTGCCATCAGTGTAGACACCTTGAACACTGAAGCTTTCTTT. Amino acid sequence: CAISVDTLNTEAFF.